This is a list of T cell receptor beta chains from one sample in a study of blood T cell repertoires in COVID-19. The protocol was immunoSEQ multiplex PCR, while the TCRdb copy is restricted to in-frame clones and leaves out a portion. Here the sample spans fewer than 75,000 clones, more than 85% being singletons. Sample: peripheral blood. These receptors were collected from a man aged 45-60 years with active COVID-19. The CDR3 runs from the conserved cysteine through the conserved F or W. A D gene is named only where the DNA matches it firmly. For some rows the clone size is stated as once, few or many, or as a class when expanded; others skip it.

j_call: TRBJ2-5
v_call: TRBV9
d_call: NA
clone_size: NA
cdr3_nt: TGTGCCAGCAGCGTCGCCCCCGTGAGGGAGACCCAGTACTTC
cdr3_aa: CASSVAPVRETQYF

j_call: TRBJ1-2
v_call: TRBV6-6
d_call: TRBD1
clone_size: NA
cdr3_nt: TGTGCCAGCAGTAGAGCCGGGACAGGGTATGGCTACACCTTC
cdr3_aa: CASSRAGTGYGYTF

j_call: TRBJ2-2
v_call: TRBV27
d_call: TRBD1
clone_size: NA
cdr3_nt: TGTGCCAGCAGACCAGGGGGCGCAGTGTCCGGGGAGCTGTTTTTT
cdr3_aa: CASRPGGAVSGELFF

j_call: TRBJ2-1
v_call: TRBV6-1
d_call: NA
clone_size: once
cdr3_nt: TGTGCCAGCAGTGAGGTGCTAGATTATGAGCAGTTCTTC
cdr3_aa: CASSEVLDYEQFF

j_call: TRBJ1-1
v_call: TRBV7-3
d_call: NA
clone_size: NA
cdr3_nt: TGTGCCAGCAGCTTAAAGGAGGGCACTGAAGCTTTCTTT
cdr3_aa: CASSLKEGTEAFF

j_call: TRBJ1-1
v_call: TRBV12-3/TRBV12-4
d_call: NA
clone_size: NA
cdr3_nt: TGTGCCAGCAGTTTATCGGTCACTGAAGCTTTCTTT
cdr3_aa: CASSLSVTEAFF

j_call: TRBJ2-7
v_call: TRBV9
d_call: TRBD2
clone_size: NA
cdr3_nt: TGTGCCAGCAGCGTAGACGCGGGAGGGCCAGTCGAGCAGTACTTC
cdr3_aa: CASSVDAGGPVEQYF

j_call: TRBJ1-2
v_call: TRBV28
d_call: NA
clone_size: NA
cdr3_nt: TGTGCCAGCAGTTTATTGTCGGGTGGCTACACCTTC
cdr3_aa: CASSLLSGGYTF

j_call: TRBJ2-5
v_call: TRBV5-1
d_call: NA
clone_size: NA
cdr3_nt: TGCGCCAGCAACCTACAGGGTTCATCAAAGACCCAGTACTTC
cdr3_aa: CASNLQGSSKTQYF

j_call: TRBJ2-5
v_call: TRBV27
d_call: TRBD2
clone_size: once
cdr3_nt: TGTGCCAGCAGACTAGCGGGAGGACGGGAGACCCAGTACTTC
cdr3_aa: CASRLAGGRETQYF

j_call: TRBJ1-6
v_call: TRBV6-5
d_call: NA
clone_size: NA
cdr3_nt: TGTGCCAGCACCGGGAAGGCCGGGCATCGGTCACCCCTCCACTTT
cdr3_aa: CASTGKAGHRSPLHF

j_call: TRBJ1-6
v_call: TRBV28
d_call: NA
clone_size: NA
cdr3_nt: TGTGCCAGCAGTCTATTGGCTGGACGGGAGAATTCACCCCTCCACTTT
cdr3_aa: CASSLLAGRENSPLHF

j_call: TRBJ2-1
v_call: TRBV7-9
d_call: TRBD1
clone_size: NA
cdr3_nt: TGTGCCAGCAGCTACCGACAGGGGTGGGATGAGCAGTTCTTC
cdr3_aa: CASSYRQGWDEQFF

j_call: TRBJ1-4
v_call: TRBV28
d_call: NA
clone_size: few
cdr3_nt: TGTGCCAGCAGTTTATCTTTTTCGGGTGAAAAACTGTTTTTT
cdr3_aa: CASSLSFSGEKLFF

j_call: TRBJ1-2
v_call: TRBV28
d_call: TRBD1
clone_size: NA
cdr3_nt: TGTGCCAGCAGGGTGGGACAGGGAGGTGGCTACACCTTC
cdr3_aa: CASRVGQGGGYTF

j_call: TRBJ2-3
v_call: TRBV12-3/TRBV12-4
d_call: TRBD1
clone_size: NA
cdr3_nt: TGTGCCAGCAGCCGGGACAGCTCCTCCCCCCAGTATTTT
cdr3_aa: CASSRDSSSPQYF

j_call: TRBJ1-1
v_call: TRBV3-1/TRBV3-2
d_call: TRBD1
clone_size: NA
cdr3_nt: TGTGCCAGCACCACAGGGGGCAGCACTGAAGCTTTCTTT
cdr3_aa: CASTTGGSTEAFF

j_call: TRBJ1-5
v_call: TRBV6-5
d_call: TRBD1
clone_size: NA
cdr3_nt: TGTGCCAGCAGTTTAGGGGGCCAGAGCAATCAGCCCCAGCATTTT
cdr3_aa: CASSLGGQSNQPQHF

j_call: TRBJ2-1
v_call: TRBV3-1/TRBV3-2
d_call: TRBD2
clone_size: NA
cdr3_nt: TGTGCCAGCAGACAGAGCGGGGCCCCCTACAATGAGCAGTTCTTC
cdr3_aa: CASRQSGAPYNEQFF

j_call: TRBJ1-5
v_call: TRBV2
d_call: NA
clone_size: NA
cdr3_nt: TGTGCCAGCAGCGGACAGTTTAATCAGCCCCAGCATTTT
cdr3_aa: CASSGQFNQPQHF

j_call: TRBJ2-3
v_call: TRBV7-9
d_call: TRBD2
clone_size: NA
cdr3_nt: TGTGCCAGTGGACTAGCGGGAGGATATACGCAGTATTTT
cdr3_aa: CASGLAGGYTQYF

j_call: TRBJ1-1
v_call: TRBV27
d_call: NA
clone_size: once
cdr3_nt: TGTGCCAGCAGTGATCCCAGGGGCGGCCGCACTGAAGCTTTCTTT
cdr3_aa: CASSDPRGGRTEAFF

j_call: TRBJ1-1
v_call: TRBV24-1
d_call: NA
clone_size: once
cdr3_nt: TGTGCCACCAGTGACAAACAGAATGTTGAAGCTTTCTTT
cdr3_aa: CATSDKQNVEAFF

j_call: TRBJ1-4
v_call: TRBV6-6
d_call: TRBD1
clone_size: NA
cdr3_nt: TGTGCCAGCAGTTACCCACAACAGGGGTGGGGTGAAAAACTGTTTTTT
cdr3_aa: CASSYPQQGWGEKLFF

j_call: TRBJ1-6
v_call: TRBV25-1
d_call: NA
clone_size: NA
cdr3_nt: TGTGCCAGCCAGAATTCACCCCTCCACTTT
cdr3_aa: CASQNSPLHF

j_call: TRBJ1-3
v_call: TRBV5-1
d_call: NA
clone_size: NA
cdr3_nt: TGCGCCAGCAGCTTGGCCCCCGGGGGCTCTGGAAACACCATATATTTT
cdr3_aa: CASSLAPGGSGNTIYF

j_call: TRBJ1-2
v_call: TRBV28
d_call: TRBD1
clone_size: NA
cdr3_nt: TGTGCCAGCAGCCCTCAAGGGACAGCATCTAACTATGGCTACACCTTC
cdr3_aa: CASSPQGTASNYGYTF

j_call: TRBJ2-2
v_call: TRBV27
d_call: TRBD1
clone_size: NA
cdr3_nt: TGTGCCAGCACCCCAAACCGGGACAGGGCGAACACCGGGGAGCTGTTTTTT
cdr3_aa: CASTPNRDRANTGELFF

j_call: TRBJ2-2
v_call: TRBV4-1
d_call: NA
clone_size: once
cdr3_nt: TGCGCCAGCCGACTCCGGTCCGCGAACACCGGGGAGCTGTTTTTT
cdr3_aa: CASRLRSANTGELFF

j_call: TRBJ2-1
v_call: TRBV28
d_call: TRBD2
clone_size: NA
cdr3_nt: TGTGCCAGCAGCCCCGCACTAGCGGGAGTTCGGGAGCAGTTCTTC
cdr3_aa: CASSPALAGVREQFF

j_call: TRBJ2-7
v_call: TRBV18
d_call: NA
clone_size: NA
cdr3_nt: TGTGCCAGCTCACCACTTTCTTCGGAGGGCCACGAGCAGTACTTC
cdr3_aa: CASSPLSSEGHEQYF

j_call: TRBJ2-5
v_call: TRBV9
d_call: NA
clone_size: NA
cdr3_nt: TGTGCCAGCAGCGTAGGAGGTCAAGAGACCCAGTACTTC
cdr3_aa: CASSVGGQETQYF

j_call: TRBJ1-5
v_call: TRBV28
d_call: NA
clone_size: NA
cdr3_nt: TGTGCCAGCATTCAAGGGGCAGGGGATCAGCCCCAGCATTTT
cdr3_aa: CASIQGAGDQPQHF

j_call: TRBJ1-1
v_call: TRBV20-1
d_call: TRBD1
clone_size: few
cdr3_nt: TGCAGTGCAAGTGACAGGGACACTGAAGCTTTCTTT
cdr3_aa: CSASDRDTEAFF

j_call: TRBJ2-4
v_call: TRBV15
d_call: NA
clone_size: NA
cdr3_nt: TGTGCCACCAGCAGAACCAGGGAGGTCAAAAACATTCAGTACTTC
cdr3_aa: CATSRTREVKNIQYF

j_call: TRBJ1-1
v_call: TRBV4-3
d_call: NA
clone_size: few
cdr3_nt: TGCGCCAGCAGCCAAGATAGCATTCTACGGAACATGAACACTGAAGCTTTCTTT
cdr3_aa: CASSQDSILRNMNTEAFF

j_call: TRBJ1-2
v_call: TRBV28
d_call: TRBD1
clone_size: NA
cdr3_nt: TGTGCCAGCAGCCCCCCGGGACAGGATGGCTACACCTTC
cdr3_aa: CASSPPGQDGYTF

j_call: TRBJ1-1
v_call: TRBV18
d_call: NA
clone_size: NA
cdr3_nt: TGTGCCAGCTCACCACCGGTTGGGGGGGCGAGCACTGAAGCTTTCTTT
cdr3_aa: CASSPPVGGASTEAFF

j_call: TRBJ1-1
v_call: TRBV3-1/TRBV3-2
d_call: TRBD1
clone_size: once
cdr3_nt: TGTGCCAGCACCGGACAGGGATATACTGAAGCTTTCTTT
cdr3_aa: CASTGQGYTEAFF

j_call: TRBJ1-4
v_call: TRBV19
d_call: TRBD1
clone_size: once
cdr3_nt: TGTGCCAGTAGTCCTCGGACAGGGCCGTCTGAAAAACTGTTTTTT
cdr3_aa: CASSPRTGPSEKLFF

j_call: TRBJ1-3
v_call: TRBV10-2
d_call: NA
clone_size: NA
cdr3_nt: TGCGCCAGCAGTGAGCGGAGGGGCTCTGGAAACACCATATATTTT
cdr3_aa: CASSERRGSGNTIYF

j_call: TRBJ2-1
v_call: TRBV5-1
d_call: TRBD2
clone_size: NA
cdr3_nt: TGCGCCAGCAGCGCGGGACTAGCTGGGTACAATGAGCAGTTCTTC
cdr3_aa: CASSAGLAGYNEQFF

j_call: TRBJ2-1
v_call: TRBV6-2/TRBV6-3
d_call: TRBD1
clone_size: NA
cdr3_nt: TGTGCCAGCAGTCTACGACAGGGGACGTACAATGAGCAGTTCTTC
cdr3_aa: CASSLRQGTYNEQFF

j_call: TRBJ2-5
v_call: TRBV7-8
d_call: NA
clone_size: NA
cdr3_nt: TGTGCCAGCAGCTTAAAGGAGACGGGGACCCAGTACTTC
cdr3_aa: CASSLKETGTQYF

j_call: TRBJ2-7
v_call: TRBV18
d_call: NA
clone_size: NA
cdr3_nt: TGTGCCAGCTCACCACCGTCCTCCTCGGGGAGAGAGCAGTACTTC
cdr3_aa: CASSPPSSSGREQYF

j_call: TRBJ2-7
v_call: TRBV2
d_call: NA
clone_size: NA
cdr3_nt: TGTGCCAGCAAATCCCAGGAGGGGGCGTTCTACGAGCAGTACTTC
cdr3_aa: CASKSQEGAFYEQYF

j_call: TRBJ2-7
v_call: TRBV2
d_call: TRBD1
clone_size: NA
cdr3_nt: TGTGCCAGCAGGGTTCCGGGTGGCCCGGGACAGGGGTATGAGCAGTACTTC
cdr3_aa: CASRVPGGPGQGYEQYF

j_call: TRBJ2-1
v_call: TRBV6-1
d_call: NA
clone_size: once
cdr3_nt: TGTGCCAGCAGTGAAGTGTATCCTTACAATGAGCAGTTCTTC
cdr3_aa: CASSEVYPYNEQFF

j_call: TRBJ1-1
v_call: TRBV28
d_call: NA
clone_size: NA
cdr3_nt: TGTGCCACACTGAAGCGCCCCCTAGAAGCTTTCTTT
cdr3_aa: CATLKRPLEAFF

j_call: TRBJ1-2
v_call: TRBV3-1/TRBV3-2
d_call: NA
clone_size: NA
cdr3_nt: TGTGCCAGCAGCCCTGGGGGCAGTAACTATGGCTACACCTTC
cdr3_aa: CASSPGGSNYGYTF

j_call: TRBJ2-7
v_call: TRBV5-1
d_call: NA
clone_size: NA
cdr3_nt: TGCGCCAGCAGCTTGGTAAGGGGCTCCTACGAGCAGTACTTC
cdr3_aa: CASSLVRGSYEQYF

j_call: TRBJ2-5
v_call: TRBV21-1
d_call: NA
clone_size: NA
cdr3_nt: TGTGCCAGCAGCCTGTCGGGGACTAGCGGGAGGGAGAGGCGGGAGACCCAGTACTTC
cdr3_aa: CASSLSGTSGRERRETQYF

j_call: TRBJ1-2
v_call: TRBV10-3
d_call: TRBD1
clone_size: NA
cdr3_nt: TGTGCCATCAGTGATTCGGACACAGGGGATCTAAACTATGGCTACACCTTC
cdr3_aa: CAISDSDTGDLNYGYTF

j_call: TRBJ2-7
v_call: TRBV9
d_call: NA
clone_size: NA
cdr3_nt: TGTGCCAGCAGCGTAGGCACACACAGCTCCTACGAGCAGTACTTC
cdr3_aa: CASSVGTHSSYEQYF

j_call: TRBJ2-3
v_call: TRBV7-3
d_call: NA
clone_size: NA
cdr3_nt: TGTGCCAGCAGCTTAACTAGCGGACGCACAGATACGCAGTATTTT
cdr3_aa: CASSLTSGRTDTQYF

j_call: TRBJ2-7
v_call: TRBV27
d_call: NA
clone_size: few
cdr3_nt: TGTGCCAGCAGCCCCCGGACAGCGACTCAGGGGGAGCAGTACTTC
cdr3_aa: CASSPRTATQGEQYF

j_call: TRBJ1-1
v_call: TRBV3-1/TRBV3-2
d_call: NA
clone_size: once
cdr3_nt: TGTGCCAGCAGCCAGGTAGGGGCTGAAGCTTTCTTT
cdr3_aa: CASSQVGAEAFF

j_call: TRBJ2-7
v_call: TRBV28
d_call: TRBD1
clone_size: NA
cdr3_nt: TGTGCCAGCAGAGGGACAGGGGAAGCCGAGCAGTACTTC
cdr3_aa: CASRGTGEAEQYF

j_call: TRBJ2-7
v_call: TRBV12-3/TRBV12-4
d_call: NA
clone_size: NA
cdr3_nt: TGTGCCAGCAGCCCGGGTACCTACGAGCAGTACTTC
cdr3_aa: CASSPGTYEQYF

j_call: TRBJ2-7
v_call: TRBV5-1
d_call: NA
clone_size: NA
cdr3_nt: TGCGCCAGCAGCTTGGCCCTAGGGGTCTCCGAGCAGTACTTC
cdr3_aa: CASSLALGVSEQYF